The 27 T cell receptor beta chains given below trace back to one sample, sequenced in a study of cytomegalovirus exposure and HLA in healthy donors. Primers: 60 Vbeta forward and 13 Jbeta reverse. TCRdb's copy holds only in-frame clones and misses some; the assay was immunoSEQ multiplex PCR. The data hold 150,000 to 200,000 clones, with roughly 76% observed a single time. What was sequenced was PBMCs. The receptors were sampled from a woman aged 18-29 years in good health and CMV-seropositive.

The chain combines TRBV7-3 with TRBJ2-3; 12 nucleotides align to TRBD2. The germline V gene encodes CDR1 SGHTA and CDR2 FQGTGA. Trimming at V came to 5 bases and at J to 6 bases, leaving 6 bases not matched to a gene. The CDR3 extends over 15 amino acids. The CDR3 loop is CASSLLAGGGDTQYF. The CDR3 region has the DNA TGTGCCAGCAGCCTACTAGCGGGGGGCGGGGATACGCAGTATTTT.

CDR3 amino acids: CASIPRGILNTGELFF. The CDR3 region has the DNA TGTGCCAGCATCCCCCGGGGGATTCTGAACACCGGGGAGCTGTTTTTT. This rearrangement joins TRBV11-2 to TRBJ2-2, with D possibly being TRBD2 (6 bases). Trimming removed 7 bases from V and 1 base from J, with 16 bases in between. Germline V gene data show CDR1 as SGHAT and CDR2 as FQNNGV. This CDR3 comprises 16 residues.

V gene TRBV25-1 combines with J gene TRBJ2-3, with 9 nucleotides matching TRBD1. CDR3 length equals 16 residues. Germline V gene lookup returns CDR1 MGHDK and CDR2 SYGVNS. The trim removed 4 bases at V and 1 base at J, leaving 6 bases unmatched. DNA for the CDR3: TGTGCCAGCAGTGGGGACAGGGATCGTGGCACAGATACGCAGTATTTT. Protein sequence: CASSGDRDRGTDTQYF.

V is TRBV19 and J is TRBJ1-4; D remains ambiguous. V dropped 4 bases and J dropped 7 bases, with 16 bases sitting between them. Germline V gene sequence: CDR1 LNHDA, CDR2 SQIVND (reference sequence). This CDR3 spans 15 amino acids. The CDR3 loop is CASSRLQRDSEKLFF. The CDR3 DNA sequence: TGTGCCAGTAGTAGACTACAGAGGGATTCTGAAAAACTGTTTTTT.

Here the CDR3 DNA reads TGTGCCAGCAGCTTGGCTGGGACAGTTTATAATTCACCCCTCCACTTT. It is translated as CASSLAGTVYNSPLHF. The genes are TRBV5-6 and TRBJ1-6, with 7 bases matching TRBD1. J was trimmed by 4 bases and V by 0 bases; bases with no gene match: 4. Germline V gives CDR1 SGHDT, CDR2 YYEEEE. The CDR3 totals 16 residues.

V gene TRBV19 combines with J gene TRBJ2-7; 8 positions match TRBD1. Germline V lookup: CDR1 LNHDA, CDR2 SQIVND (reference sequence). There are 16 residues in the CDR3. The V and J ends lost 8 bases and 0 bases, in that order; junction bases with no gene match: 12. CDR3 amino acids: CASRLRHTGGSYEQYF. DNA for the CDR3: TGTGCCAGTCGCCTCCGTCATACAGGGGGCTCCTACGAGCAGTACTTC.

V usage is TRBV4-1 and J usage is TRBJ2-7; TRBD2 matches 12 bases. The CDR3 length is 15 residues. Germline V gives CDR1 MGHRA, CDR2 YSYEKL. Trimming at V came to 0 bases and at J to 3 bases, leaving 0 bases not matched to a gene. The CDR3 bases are TGCGCCAGCAGCCAAGAGACTAGCGGGGGCTACGAGCAGTACTTC. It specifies CASSQETSGGYEQYF.

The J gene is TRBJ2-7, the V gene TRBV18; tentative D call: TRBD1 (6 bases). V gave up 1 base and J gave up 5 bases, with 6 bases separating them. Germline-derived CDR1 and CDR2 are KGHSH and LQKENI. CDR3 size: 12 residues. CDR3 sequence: CASSPQGDEQYF. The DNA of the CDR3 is TGTGCCAGCTCACCACAGGGGGACGAGCAGTACTTC. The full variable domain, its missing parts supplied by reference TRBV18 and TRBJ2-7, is NAGVMQNPRHLVRRRGQEARLRCSPMKGHSHVYWYRQLPEEGLKFMVYLQKENIIDESGMPKERFSAEFPKEGPSILRIQQVVRGDSAAYFCASSPQGDEQYFGPGTRLTVT.

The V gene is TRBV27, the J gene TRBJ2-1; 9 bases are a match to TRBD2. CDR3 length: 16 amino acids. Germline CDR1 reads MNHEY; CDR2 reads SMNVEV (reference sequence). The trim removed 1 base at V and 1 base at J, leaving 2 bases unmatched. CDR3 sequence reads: CASSLLSGGSYNEQFF. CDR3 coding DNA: TGTGCCAGCAGTTTATTAAGCGGGGGGTCCTACAATGAGCAGTTCTTC.

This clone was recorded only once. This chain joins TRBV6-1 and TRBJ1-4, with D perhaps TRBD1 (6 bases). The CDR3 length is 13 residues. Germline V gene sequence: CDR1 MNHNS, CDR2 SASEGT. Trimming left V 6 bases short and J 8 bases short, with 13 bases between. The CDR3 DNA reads TGTGCCAGCAGCCACCGACAGGACGAAAAACTGTTTTTT. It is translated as CASSHRQDEKLFF.

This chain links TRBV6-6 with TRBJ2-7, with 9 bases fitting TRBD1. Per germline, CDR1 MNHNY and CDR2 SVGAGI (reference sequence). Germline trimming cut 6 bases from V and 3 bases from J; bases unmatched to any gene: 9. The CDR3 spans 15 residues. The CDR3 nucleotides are TGTGCCAGCAGCACACGACAGGGGGAACGCTACGAGCAGTACTTC. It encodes CASSTRQGERYEQYF.

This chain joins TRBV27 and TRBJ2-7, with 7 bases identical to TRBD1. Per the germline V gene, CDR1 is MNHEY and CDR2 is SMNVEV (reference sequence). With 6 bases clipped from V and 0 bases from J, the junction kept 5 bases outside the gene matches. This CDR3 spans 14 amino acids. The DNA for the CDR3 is TGTGCCAGCAGGCGACAGGGATACTCCTACGAGCAGTACTTC. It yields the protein CASRRQGYSYEQYF.

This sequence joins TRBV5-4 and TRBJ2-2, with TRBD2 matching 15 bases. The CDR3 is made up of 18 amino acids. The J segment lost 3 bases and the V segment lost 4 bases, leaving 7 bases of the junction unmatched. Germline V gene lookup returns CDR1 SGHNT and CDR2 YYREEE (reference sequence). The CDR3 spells CASSPRTSGGGYTGELFF. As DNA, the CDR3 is TGTGCCAGCAGCCCAAGGACTAGCGGGGGGGGGTACACCGGGGAGCTGTTTTTT.

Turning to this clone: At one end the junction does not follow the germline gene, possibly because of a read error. CDR3 in DNA: TGCGCCAGCAGCTTACAAGGACACTTCTCTGGGGCCAACGGCCTGACTTTC. Its protein product is CASSLQGHFSGANGLTF. V is TRBV5-1 and J is TRBJ2-6, with a tentative D call TRBD1 (5 bases). The germline gives CDR1 SGHRS, CDR2 YFSETQ. CDR3 length: 17 residues.

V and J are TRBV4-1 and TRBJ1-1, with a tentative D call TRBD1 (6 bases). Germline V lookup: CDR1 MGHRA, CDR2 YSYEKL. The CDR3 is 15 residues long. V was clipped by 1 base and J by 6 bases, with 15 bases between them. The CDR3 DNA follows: TGCGCCAGCAGCCAAGGTTCCTGGACAGTCTCTGAAGCTTTCTTT. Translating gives CASSQGSWTVSEAFF.

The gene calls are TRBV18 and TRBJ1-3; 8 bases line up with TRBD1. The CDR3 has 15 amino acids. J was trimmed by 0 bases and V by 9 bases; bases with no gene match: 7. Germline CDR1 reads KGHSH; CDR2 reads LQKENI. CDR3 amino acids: CASSRDRNSGNTIYF. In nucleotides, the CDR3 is TGTGCCAGTTCCCGGGACAGGAACTCTGGAAACACCATATATTTT.

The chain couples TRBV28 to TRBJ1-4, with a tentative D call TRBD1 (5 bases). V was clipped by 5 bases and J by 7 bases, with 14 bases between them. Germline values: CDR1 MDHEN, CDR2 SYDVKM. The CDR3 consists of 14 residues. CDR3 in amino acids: CASSRGKLSEKLFF. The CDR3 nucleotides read TGTGCCAGCAGTCGGGGGAAGTTGAGTGAAAAACTGTTTTTT.

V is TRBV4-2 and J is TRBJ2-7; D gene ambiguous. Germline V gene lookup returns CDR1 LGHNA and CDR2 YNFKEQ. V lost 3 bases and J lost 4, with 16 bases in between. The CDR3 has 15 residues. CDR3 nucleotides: TGTGCCAGCAGCCAGGCCGGGTCCCAAGGATACGAGCAGTACTTC. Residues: CASSQAGSQGYEQYF.

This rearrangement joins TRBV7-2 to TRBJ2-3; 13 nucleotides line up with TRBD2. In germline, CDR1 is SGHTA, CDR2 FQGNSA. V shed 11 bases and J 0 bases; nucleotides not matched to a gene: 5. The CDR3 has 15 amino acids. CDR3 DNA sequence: TGTGCCCAAATACTAGCGGGGGGGAGCACAGATACGCAGTATTTT. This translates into CAQILAGGSTDTQYF.

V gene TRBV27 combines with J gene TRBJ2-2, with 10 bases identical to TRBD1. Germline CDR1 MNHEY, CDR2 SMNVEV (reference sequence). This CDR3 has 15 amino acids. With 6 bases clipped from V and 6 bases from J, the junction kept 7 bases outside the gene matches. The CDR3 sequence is CASSPRTGGAGELFF. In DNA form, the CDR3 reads TGTGCCAGCAGCCCTAGGACAGGGGGGGCCGGGGAGCTGTTTTTT.

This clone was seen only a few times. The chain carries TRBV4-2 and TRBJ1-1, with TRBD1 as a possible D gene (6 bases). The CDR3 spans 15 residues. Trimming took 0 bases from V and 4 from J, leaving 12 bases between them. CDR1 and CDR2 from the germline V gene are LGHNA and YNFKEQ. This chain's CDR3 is CASSQEGRGGTEAFF. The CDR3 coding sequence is TGTGCCAGCAGCCAAGAGGGGCGAGGGGGCACTGAAGCTTTCTTT.

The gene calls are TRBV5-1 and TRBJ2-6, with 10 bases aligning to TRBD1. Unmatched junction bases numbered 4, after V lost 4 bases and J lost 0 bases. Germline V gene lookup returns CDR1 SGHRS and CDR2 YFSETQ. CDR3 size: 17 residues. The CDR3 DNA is TGCGCCAGCAGCCCCGGGACAGGGGCCTCTGGGGCCAACGTCCTGACTTTC. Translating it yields CASSPGTGASGANVLTF. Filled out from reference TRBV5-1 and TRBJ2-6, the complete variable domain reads KAGVTQTPRYLIKTRGQQVTLSCSPISGHRSVSWYQQTPGQGLQFLFEYFSETQRNKGNFPGRFSGRQFSNSRSEMNVSTLELGDSALYLCASSPGTGASGANVLTFGAGSRLTVL.

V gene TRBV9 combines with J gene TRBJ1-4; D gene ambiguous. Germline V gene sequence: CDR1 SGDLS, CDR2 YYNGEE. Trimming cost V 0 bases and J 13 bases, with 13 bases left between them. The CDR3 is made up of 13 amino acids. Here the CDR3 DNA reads TGTGCCAGCAGCGTAGAGGTAGGCGGGCTACTGTTTTTT. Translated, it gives CASSVEVGGLLFF.

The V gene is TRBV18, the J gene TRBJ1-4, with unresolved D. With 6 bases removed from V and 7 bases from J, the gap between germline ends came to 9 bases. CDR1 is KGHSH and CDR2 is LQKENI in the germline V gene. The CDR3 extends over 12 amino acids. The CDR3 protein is CASSFAGEKLFF. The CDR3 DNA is TGTGCCAGCTCCTTTGCAGGTGAAAAACTGTTTTTT.

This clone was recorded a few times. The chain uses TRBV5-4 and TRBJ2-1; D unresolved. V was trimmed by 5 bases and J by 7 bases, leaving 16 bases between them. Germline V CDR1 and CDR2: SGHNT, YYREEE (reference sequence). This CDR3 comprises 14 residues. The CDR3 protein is CASRSVGLGNEQFF. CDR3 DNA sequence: TGTGCCAGCAGATCGGTGGGCCTTGGGAATGAGCAGTTCTTC.

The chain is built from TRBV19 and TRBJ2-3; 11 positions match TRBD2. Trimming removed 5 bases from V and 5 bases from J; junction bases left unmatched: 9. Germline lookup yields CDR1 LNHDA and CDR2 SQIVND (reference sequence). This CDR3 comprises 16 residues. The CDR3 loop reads CASSLLAGEVVDTQYF. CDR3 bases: TGTGCCAGTAGTTTACTAGCGGGGGAAGTGGTAGATACGCAGTATTTT.

CDR3 in amino acids: CATSRDVWRSSGNTIYF. The CDR3 DNA sequence: TGTGCCACCAGCAGAGATGTATGGAGGAGCTCTGGAAACACCATATATTTT. V gene TRBV15 combines with J gene TRBJ1-3; D is unresolved. The V gene's germline CDR1 is LNHNV and CDR2 YYDKDF (reference sequence). This CDR3 has 17 amino acids. Deletions cut 0 bases from V and 0 bases from J, with 12 bases between. Looking up the rest from reference TRBV15 and TRBJ1-3 gives the full variable domain: DAMVIQNPRYQVTQFGKPVTLSCSQTLNHNVMYWYQQKSSQAPKLLFHYYDKDFNNEADTPDNFQSRRPNTSFCFLDIRSPGLGDTAMYLCATSRDVWRSSGNTIYFGEGSWLTVV.